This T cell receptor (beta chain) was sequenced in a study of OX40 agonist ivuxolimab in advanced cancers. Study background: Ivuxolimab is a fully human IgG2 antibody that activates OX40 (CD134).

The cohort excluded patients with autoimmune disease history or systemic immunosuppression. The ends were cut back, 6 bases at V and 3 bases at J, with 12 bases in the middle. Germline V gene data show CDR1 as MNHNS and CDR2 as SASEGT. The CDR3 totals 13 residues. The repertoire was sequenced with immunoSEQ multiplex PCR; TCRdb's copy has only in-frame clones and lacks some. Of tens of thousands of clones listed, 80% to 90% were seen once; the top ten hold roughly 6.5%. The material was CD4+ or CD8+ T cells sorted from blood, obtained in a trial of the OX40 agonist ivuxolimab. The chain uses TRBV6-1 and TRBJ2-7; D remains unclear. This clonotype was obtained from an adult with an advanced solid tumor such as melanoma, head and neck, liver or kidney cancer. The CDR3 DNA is TGTGCCAGCAGCCCGGACGGAATCTACGAGCAGTACTTC. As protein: CASSPDGIYEQYF.